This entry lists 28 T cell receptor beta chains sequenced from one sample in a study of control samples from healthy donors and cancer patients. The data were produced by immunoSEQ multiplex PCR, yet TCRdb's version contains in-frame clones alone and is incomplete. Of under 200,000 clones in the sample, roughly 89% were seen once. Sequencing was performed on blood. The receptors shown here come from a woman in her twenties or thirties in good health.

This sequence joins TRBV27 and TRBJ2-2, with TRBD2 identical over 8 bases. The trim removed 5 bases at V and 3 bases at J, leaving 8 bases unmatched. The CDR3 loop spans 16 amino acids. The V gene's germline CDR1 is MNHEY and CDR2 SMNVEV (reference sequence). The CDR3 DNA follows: TGTGCCAGCAGTCCCCTCGGGGGGGCATACACCGGGGAGCTGTTTTTT. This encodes CASSPLGGAYTGELFF.

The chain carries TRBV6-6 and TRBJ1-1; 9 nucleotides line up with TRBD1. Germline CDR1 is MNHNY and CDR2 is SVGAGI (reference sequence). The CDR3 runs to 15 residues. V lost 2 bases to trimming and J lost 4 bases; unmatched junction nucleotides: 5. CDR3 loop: CASSYGDRVGTEAFF. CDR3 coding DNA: TGTGCCAGCAGTTACGGGGACAGGGTAGGCACTGAAGCTTTCTTT.

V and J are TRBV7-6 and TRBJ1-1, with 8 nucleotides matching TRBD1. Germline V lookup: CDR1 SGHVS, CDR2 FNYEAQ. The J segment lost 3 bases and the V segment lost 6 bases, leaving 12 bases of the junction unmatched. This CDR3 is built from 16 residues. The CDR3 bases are TGTGCCAGCAGACGCGGACAGGGTGGTATGGACACTGAAGCTTTCTTT. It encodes CASRRGQGGMDTEAFF.

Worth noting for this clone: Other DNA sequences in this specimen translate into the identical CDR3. The CDR3: CASSLAGGPYEQYF. In DNA, the CDR3 is TGTGCCAGCAGCTTGGCAGGGGGGCCCTACGAGCAGTACTTC. The chain uses TRBV5-4 and TRBJ2-7, with D maybe TRBD1 (7 bases). There are 14 residues in the CDR3. Trimming left V 0 bases short and J 2 bases short, with 9 bases between. The V gene's germline CDR1 is SGHNT and CDR2 YYREEE (reference sequence).

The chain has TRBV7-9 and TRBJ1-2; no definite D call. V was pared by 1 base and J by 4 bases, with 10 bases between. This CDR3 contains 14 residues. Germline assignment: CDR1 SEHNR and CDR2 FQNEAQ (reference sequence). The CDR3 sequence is CASSLETAPYGYTF. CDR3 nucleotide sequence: TGTGCCAGCAGCTTAGAGACGGCCCCCTATGGCTACACCTTC.

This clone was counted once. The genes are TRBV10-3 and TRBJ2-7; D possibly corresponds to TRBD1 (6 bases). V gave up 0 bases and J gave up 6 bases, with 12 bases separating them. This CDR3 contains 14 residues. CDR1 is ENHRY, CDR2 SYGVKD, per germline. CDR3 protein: CAISESKGGSEQYF. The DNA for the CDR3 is TGTGCCATCAGTGAGTCTAAAGGGGGATCCGAGCAGTACTTC.

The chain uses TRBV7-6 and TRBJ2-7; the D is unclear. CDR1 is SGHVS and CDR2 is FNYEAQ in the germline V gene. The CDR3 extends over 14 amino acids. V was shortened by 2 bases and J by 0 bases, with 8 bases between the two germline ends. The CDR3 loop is CASSLSYNSYEQYF. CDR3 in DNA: TGTGCCAGCAGCTTATCTTACAACTCCTACGAGCAGTACTTC.

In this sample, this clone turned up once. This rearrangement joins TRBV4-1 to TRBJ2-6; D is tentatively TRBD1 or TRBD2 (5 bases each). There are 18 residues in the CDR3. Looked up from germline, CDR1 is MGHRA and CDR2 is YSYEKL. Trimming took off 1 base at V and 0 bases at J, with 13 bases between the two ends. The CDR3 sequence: CASSQVRDEHSGANVLTF. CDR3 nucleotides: TGCGCCAGCAGCCAAGTCCGGGACGAACACTCTGGGGCCAACGTCCTGACTTTC.

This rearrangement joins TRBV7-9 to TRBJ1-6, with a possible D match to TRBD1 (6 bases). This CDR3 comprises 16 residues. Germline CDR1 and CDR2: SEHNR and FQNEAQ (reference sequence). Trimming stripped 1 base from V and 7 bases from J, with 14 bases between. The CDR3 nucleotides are TGTGCCAGCAGCTTAGGGTCGGGGGCCCCAAATTCACCCCTCCACTTT. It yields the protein CASSLGSGAPNSPLHF.

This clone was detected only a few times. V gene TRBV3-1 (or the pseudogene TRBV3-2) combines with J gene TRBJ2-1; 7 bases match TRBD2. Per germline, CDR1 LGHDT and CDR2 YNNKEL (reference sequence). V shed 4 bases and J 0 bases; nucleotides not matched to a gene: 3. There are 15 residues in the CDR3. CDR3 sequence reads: CASSRTSPSYNEQFF. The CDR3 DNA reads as TGTGCCAGCAGCCGGACTAGTCCCTCCTACAATGAGCAGTTCTTC.

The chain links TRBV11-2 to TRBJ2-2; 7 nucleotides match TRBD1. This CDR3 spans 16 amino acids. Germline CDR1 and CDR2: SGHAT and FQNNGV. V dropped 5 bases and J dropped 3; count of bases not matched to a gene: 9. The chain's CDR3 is CASSRTPGTDTGELFF. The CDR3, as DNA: TGTGCCAGCAGCCGTACCCCCGGGACAGACACCGGGGAGCTGTTTTTT. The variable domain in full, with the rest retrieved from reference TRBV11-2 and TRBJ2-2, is EAGVAQSPRYKIIEKRQSVAFWCNPISGHATLYWYQQILGQGPKLLIQFQNNGVVDDSQLPKDRFSAERLKGVDSTLKIQPAKLEDSAVYLCASSRTPGTDTGELFFGEGSRLTVL.

Here the CDR3 reads CASSLAGPMNTEAFF. Written as DNA, the CDR3 is TGTGCCAGCAGCTTAGCCGGGCCCATGAACACTGAAGCTTTCTTT. The chain joins TRBV7-8 to TRBJ1-1; D is ambiguous. This CDR3 has 15 amino acids. CDR1 and CDR2 (germline): SGHVS, FQNEAQ. V lost 0 bases to trimming and J lost 0 bases, with 8 bases between them.

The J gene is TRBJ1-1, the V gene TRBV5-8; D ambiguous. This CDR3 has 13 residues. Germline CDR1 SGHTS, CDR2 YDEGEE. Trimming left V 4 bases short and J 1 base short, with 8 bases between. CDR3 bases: TGTGCCAGCAGCGGCCGGGAGAACACTGAAGCTTTCTTT. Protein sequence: CASSGRENTEAFF.

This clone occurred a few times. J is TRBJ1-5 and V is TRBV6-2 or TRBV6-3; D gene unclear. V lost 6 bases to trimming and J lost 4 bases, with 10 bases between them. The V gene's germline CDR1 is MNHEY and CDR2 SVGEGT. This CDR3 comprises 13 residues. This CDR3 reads CASSTKENQPQHF. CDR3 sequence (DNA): TGTGCCAGCAGCACCAAAGAAAATCAGCCCCAGCATTTT.

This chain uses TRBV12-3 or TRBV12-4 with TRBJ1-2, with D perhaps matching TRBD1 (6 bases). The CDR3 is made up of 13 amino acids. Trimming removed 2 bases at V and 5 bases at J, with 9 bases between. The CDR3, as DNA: TGTGCCAGCAGTTTACAGGGGCCTTATGGCTACACCTTC. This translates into CASSLQGPYGYTF.

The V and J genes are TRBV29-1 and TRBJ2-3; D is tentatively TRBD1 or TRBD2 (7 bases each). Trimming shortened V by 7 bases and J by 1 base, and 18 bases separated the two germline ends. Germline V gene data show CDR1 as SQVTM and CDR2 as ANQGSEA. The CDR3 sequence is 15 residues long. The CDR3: CSAASGTDGTDTQYF. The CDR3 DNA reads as TGCAGCGCCGCCAGCGGGACAGACGGCACAGATACGCAGTATTTT.

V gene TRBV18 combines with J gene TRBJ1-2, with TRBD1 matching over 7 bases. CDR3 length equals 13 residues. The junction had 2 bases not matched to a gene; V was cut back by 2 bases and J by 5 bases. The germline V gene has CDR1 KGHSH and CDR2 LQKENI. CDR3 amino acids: CASSPTGEYGYTF. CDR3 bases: TGTGCCAGCTCACCAACAGGGGAGTATGGCTACACCTTC.

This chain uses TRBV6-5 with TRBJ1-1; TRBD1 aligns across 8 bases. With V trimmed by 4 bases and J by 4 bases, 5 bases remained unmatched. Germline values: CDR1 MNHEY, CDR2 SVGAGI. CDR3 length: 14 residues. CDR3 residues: CASSLTGEATEAFF. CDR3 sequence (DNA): TGTGCCAGCAGTTTGACAGGGGAGGCCACTGAAGCTTTCTTT.

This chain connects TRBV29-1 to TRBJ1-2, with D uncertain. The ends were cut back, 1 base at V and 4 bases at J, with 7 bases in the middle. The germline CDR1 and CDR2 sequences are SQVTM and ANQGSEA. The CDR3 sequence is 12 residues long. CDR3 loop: CSVEGDRYGYTF. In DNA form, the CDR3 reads TGCAGCGTTGAAGGGGATCGCTATGGCTACACCTTC.

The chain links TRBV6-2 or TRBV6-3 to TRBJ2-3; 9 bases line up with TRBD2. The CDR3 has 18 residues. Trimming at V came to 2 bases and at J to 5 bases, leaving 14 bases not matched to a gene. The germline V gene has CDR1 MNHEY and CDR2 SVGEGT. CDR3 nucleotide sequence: TGTGCCAGCAGTTACACGACCTCCTCAGCGGGAGGTATAGATACGCAGTATTTT. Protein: CASSYTTSSAGGIDTQYF.

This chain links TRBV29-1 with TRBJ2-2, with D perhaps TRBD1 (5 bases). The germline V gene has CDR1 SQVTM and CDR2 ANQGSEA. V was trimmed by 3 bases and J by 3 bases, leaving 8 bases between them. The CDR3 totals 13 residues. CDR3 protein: CSVDPTDTGELFF. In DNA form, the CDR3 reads TGCAGCGTTGACCCGACAGACACCGGGGAGCTGTTTTTT.

CDR3 amino acids: CASSQDIRANYGYTF. The CDR3 DNA sequence: TGCGCCAGCAGCCAAGATATCCGGGCTAACTATGGCTACACCTTC. V gene TRBV4-3 combines with J gene TRBJ1-2; no clear D. Per germline, CDR1 LGHNA and CDR2 YSLEER. This CDR3 region has 15 residues. The germline V and J ends were trimmed by 0 bases and 0 bases, with 8 bases remaining between them.

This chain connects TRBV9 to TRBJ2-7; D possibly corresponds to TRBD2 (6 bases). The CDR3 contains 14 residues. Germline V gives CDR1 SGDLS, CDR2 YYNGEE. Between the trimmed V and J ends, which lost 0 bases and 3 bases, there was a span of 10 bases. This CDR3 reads CASSVEETSYEQYF. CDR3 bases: TGTGCCAGCAGCGTAGAGGAGACTAGCTACGAGCAGTACTTC. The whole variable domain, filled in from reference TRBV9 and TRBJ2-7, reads DSGVTQTPKHLITATGQRVTLRCSPRSGDLSVYWYQQSLDQGLQFLIQYYNGEERAKGNILERFSAQQFPDLHSELNLSSLELGDSALYFCASSVEETSYEQYFGPGTRLTVT.

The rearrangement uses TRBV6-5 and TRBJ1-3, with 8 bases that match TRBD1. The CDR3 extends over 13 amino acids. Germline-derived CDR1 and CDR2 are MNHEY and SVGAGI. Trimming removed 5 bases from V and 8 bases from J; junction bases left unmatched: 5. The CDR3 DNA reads TGTGCCAGCAGTAACCGACAGGGGTACACCATATATTTT. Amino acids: CASSNRQGYTIYF.

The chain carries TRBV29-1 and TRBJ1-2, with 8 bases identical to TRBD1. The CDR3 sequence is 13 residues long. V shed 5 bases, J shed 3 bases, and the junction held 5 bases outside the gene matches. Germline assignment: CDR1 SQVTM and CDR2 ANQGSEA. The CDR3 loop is CSVTTQGDYGYTF. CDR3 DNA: TGCAGCGTTACCACACAGGGGGACTATGGCTACACCTTC.

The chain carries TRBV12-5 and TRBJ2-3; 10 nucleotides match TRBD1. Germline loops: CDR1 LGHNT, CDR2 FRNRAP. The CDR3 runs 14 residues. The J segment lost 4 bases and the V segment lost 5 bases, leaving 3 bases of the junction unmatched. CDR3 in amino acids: CASGPGQGADTQYF. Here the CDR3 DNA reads TGTGCTAGTGGTCCCGGACAGGGGGCAGATACGCAGTATTTT.

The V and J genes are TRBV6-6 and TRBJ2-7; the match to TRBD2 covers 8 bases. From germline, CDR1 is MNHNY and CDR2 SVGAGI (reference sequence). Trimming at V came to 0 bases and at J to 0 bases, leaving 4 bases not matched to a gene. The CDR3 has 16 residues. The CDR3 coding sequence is TGTGCCAGCAGTTACTCCCTAGCGGGTACCTCCTACGAGCAGTACTTC. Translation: CASSYSLAGTSYEQYF.

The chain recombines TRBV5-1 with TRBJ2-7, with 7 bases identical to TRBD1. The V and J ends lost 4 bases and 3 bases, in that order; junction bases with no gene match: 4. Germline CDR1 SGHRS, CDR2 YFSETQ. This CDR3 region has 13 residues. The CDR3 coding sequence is TGCGCCAGCAGCCGGGGACAGAACTACGAGCAGTACTTC. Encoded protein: CASSRGQNYEQYF.